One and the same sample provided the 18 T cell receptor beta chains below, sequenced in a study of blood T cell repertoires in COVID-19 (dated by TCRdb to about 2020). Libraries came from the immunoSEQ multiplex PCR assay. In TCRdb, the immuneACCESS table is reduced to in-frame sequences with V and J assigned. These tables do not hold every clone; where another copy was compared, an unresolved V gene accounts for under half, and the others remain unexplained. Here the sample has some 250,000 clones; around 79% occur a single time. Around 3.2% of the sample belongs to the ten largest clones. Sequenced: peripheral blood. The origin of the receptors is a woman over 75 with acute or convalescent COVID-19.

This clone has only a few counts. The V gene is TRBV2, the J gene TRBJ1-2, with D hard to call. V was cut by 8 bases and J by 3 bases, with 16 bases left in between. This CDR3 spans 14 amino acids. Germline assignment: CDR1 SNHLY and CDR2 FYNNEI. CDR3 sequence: CASEDIRKDYGYTF. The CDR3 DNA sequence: TGTGCCAGCGAGGATATCCGAAAAGACTATGGCTACACCTTC.

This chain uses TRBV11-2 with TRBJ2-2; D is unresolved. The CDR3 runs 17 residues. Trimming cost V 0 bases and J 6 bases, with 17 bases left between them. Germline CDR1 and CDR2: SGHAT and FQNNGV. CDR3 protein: CASSLEPFSYSPGELFF. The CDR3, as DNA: TGTGCCAGCAGCTTAGAGCCTTTTTCGTACTCCCCCGGGGAGCTGTTTTTT.

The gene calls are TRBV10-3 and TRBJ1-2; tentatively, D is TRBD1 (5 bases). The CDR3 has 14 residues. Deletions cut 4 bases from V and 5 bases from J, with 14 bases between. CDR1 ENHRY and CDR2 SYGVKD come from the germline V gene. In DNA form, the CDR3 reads TGTGCCATCAGTGTCGGGGGTGGGGATTATGGCTACACCTTC. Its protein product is CAISVGGGDYGYTF.

The CDR3 loop reads CASSFFSWGQYNEQFF. The CDR3 nucleotides are TGTGCCAGCAGCTTTTTTAGCTGGGGACAGTACAATGAGCAGTTCTTC. The chain uses TRBV7-2 and TRBJ2-1; 7 bases agree with TRBD1. The CDR3 runs to 16 residues. The germline gives CDR1 SGHTA, CDR2 FQGNSA. Unmatched junction bases numbered 9, after V lost 3 bases and J lost 4 bases.

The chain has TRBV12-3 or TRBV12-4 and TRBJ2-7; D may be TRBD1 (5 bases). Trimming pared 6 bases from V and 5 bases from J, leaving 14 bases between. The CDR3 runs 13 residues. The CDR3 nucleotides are TGTGCCAGCAGCTCCTCGGACAAGGACGAGCAGTACTTC. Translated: CASSSSDKDEQYF.

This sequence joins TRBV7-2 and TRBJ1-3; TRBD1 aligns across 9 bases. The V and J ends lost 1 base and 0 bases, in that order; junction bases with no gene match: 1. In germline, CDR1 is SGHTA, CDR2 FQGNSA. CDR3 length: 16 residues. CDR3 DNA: TGTGCCAGCAGCTTAGGGGGACAGGGCTCTGGAAACACCATATATTTT. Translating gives CASSLGGQGSGNTIYF.

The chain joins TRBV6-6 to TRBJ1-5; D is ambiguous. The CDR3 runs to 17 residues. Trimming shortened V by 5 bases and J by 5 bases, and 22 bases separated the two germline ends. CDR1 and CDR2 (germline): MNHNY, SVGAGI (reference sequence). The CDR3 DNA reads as TGTGCCAGCAGTCCCGGGGTCCAGTCGGGCGGATATCAGCCCCAGCATTTT. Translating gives CASSPGVQSGGYQPQHF.

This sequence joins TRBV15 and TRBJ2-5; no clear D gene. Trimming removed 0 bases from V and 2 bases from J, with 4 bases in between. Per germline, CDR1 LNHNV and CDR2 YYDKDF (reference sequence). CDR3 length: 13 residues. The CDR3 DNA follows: TGTGCCACCAGCAGAGATCGTCAAGAGACCCAGTACTTC. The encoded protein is CATSRDRQETQYF.

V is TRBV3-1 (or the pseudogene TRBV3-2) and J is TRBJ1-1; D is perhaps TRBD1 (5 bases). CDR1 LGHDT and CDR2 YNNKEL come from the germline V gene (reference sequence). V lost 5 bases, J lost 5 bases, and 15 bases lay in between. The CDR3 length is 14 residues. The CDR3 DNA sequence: TGTGCCAGCAGCTCCCGGGACTATAGGACTGAAGCTTTCTTT. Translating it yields CASSSRDYRTEAFF.

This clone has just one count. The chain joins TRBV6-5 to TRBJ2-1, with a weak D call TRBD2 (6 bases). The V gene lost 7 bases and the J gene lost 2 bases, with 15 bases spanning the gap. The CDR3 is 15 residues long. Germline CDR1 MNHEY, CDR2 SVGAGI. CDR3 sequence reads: CASKAGAGTYNEQFF. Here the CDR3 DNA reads TGTGCCAGCAAAGCGGGCGCCGGGACCTACAATGAGCAGTTCTTC.

CDR3 DNA sequence: TGTGCCAGCAGTGCGGACAGGGTAAAGTACTTC. This codes for CASSADRVKYF. The chain uses TRBV2 and TRBJ2-7, with 8 nucleotides matching TRBD1. Germline loops: CDR1 SNHLY, CDR2 FYNNEI. The ends lost 4 bases at V and 11 bases at J; junction bases unmatched: 4. The CDR3 contains 11 residues.

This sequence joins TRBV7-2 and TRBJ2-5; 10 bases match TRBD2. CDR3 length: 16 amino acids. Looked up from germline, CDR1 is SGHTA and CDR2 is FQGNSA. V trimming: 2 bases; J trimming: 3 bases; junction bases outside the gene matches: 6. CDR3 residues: CASSLPGLATEETQYF. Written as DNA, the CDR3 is TGTGCCAGCAGCTTACCGGGACTAGCGACCGAAGAGACCCAGTACTTC.

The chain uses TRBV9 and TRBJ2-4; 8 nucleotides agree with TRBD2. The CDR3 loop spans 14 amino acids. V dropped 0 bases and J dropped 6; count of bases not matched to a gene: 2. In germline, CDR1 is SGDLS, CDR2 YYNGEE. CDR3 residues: CASSVEAGGNIQYF. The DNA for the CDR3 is TGTGCCAGCAGCGTAGAGGCGGGAGGAAACATTCAGTACTTC.

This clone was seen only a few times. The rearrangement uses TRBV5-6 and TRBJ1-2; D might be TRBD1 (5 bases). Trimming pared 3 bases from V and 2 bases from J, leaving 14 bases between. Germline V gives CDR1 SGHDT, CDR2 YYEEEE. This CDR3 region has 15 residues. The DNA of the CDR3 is TGTGCCAGCAGCTGGGGGGGAGGGACCAACTATGGCTACACCTTC. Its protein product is CASSWGGGTNYGYTF.

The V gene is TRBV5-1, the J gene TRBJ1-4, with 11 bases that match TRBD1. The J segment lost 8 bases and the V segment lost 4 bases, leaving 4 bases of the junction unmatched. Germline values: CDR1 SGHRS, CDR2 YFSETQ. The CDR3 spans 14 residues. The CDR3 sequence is CASSEGQGEEKLFF. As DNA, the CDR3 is TGCGCCAGCAGCGAGGGACAGGGGGAAGAAAAACTGTTTTTT.

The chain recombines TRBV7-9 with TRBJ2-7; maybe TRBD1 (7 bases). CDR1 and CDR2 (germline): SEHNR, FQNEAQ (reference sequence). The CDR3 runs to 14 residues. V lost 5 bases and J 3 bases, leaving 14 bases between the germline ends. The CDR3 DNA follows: TGTGCCAGCAGCCTCGCGGGACAGATCTACGAGCAGTACTTC. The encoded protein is CASSLAGQIYEQYF.

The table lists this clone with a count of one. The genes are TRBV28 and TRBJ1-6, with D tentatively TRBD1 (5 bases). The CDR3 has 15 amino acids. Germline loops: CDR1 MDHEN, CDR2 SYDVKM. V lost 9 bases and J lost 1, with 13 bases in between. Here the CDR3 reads CASRGQGSYNSPLHF. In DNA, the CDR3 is TGTGCCAGTCGAGGTCAGGGATCCTATAATTCACCCCTCCACTTT.

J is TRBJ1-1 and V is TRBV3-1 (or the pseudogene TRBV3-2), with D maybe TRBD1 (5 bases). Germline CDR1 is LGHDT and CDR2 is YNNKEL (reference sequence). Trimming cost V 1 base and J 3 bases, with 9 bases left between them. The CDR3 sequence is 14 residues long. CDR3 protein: CASSQVKGDTEAFF. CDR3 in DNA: TGTGCCAGCAGCCAAGTCAAAGGGGACACTGAAGCTTTCTTT.